This T cell receptor (beta chain) originates from a study of metastatic and nonmetastatic thyroid tumors. Study background: The authors compared repertoires across blood and tumor or nodule tissue from malignant and benign thyroid patients.

Points from the study as a whole: Malignant tumors reportedly showed significantly higher TCR beta diversity than benign nodules in both blood and tumor.

TCRdb reanalyzed the PCR reads with MiXCR. The sample lists about 40,000 clones, 9.5% to 12% occurring once. The CDR3 totals 16 residues. The V and J ends lost 5 bases and 6 bases respectively, with 17 bases between them. None of the patients had undergone any treatment ahead of thyroid surgery. This clone was seen many times. The target antigen is unknown. The source material was blood. The origin of this receptor is a female donor with papillary thyroid cancer or a benign thyroid nodule (not recorded which). Some clones in this sample may be carry-over from other donors' samples. This chain uses TRBV12-3 or TRBV12-4 with TRBJ1-6; D unresolved. The CDR3 coding sequence is TGTGCCAGCAGTCCTGGGGTCCCCCTACCTAATTCACCCCTCCACTTT. Its protein is CASSPGVPLPNSPLHF.